Described below is a single T cell receptor (beta chain) sequence and its context. Its antigen is unknown. The data were produced by immunoSEQ multiplex PCR, yet TCRdb's version contains in-frame clones alone and is incomplete. The sample holds about 94,000 clones; around nine tenths are singletons and the top ten take around 0.28%. The data originate from a study of OX40 agonist ivuxolimab in advanced cancers. The wider study: People who had prior anti-PD-1, anti-PD-L1 or anti-CTLA-4 therapy could take part, and around 40% had some. Regarding the study as a whole: Which antigen the expanded peripheral T cells recognized is unknown. Expanded clones tended on average to be more numerous among CD8+ T cells than CD4+.

The CDR3 sequence is 14 residues long. Trimming removed 11 bases from V and 1 base from J, with 16 bases in between. Germline V gives CDR1 MNHNY, CDR2 SVGAGI (reference sequence). Drawing of blood for sampling happened at baseline, at cycle 4 day 1, and at cycle 7 day 1. This clonotype was obtained from an adult with an advanced solid tumor such as melanoma, head and neck, liver or kidney cancer. Sequencing used CD4+ or CD8+ T cells sorted from blood, obtained in a trial of the OX40 agonist ivuxolimab. The V gene is TRBV6-6, the J gene TRBJ2-3; D may correspond to TRBD1 or TRBD2 (6 bases each). CDR3 in amino acids: CAGRSGGRTDTQYF. The CDR3 DNA sequence: TGTGCCGGGCGCTCCGGGGGCCGCACAGATACGCAGTATTTT.